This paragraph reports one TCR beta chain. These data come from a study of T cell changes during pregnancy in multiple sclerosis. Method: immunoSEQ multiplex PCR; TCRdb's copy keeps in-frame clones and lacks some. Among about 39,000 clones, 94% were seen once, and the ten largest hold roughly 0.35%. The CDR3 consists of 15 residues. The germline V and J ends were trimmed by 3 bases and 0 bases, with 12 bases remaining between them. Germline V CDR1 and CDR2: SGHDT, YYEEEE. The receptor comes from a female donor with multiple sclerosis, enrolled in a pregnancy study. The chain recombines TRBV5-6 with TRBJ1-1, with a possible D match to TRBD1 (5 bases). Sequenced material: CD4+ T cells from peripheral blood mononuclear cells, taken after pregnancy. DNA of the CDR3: TGTGCCAGCAGCTCACAGGTTAACATGAACACTGAAGCTTTCTTT. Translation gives CASSSQVNMNTEAFF.